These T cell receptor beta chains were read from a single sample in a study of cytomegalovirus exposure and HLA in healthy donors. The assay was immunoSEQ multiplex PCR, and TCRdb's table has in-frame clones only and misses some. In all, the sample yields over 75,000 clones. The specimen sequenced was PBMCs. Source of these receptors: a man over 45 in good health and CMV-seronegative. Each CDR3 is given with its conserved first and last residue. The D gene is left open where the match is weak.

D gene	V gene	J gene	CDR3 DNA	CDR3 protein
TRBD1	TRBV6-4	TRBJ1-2	TGTGCCAGCAGTGAAACTGGACAGGGTGTTAACTATGGCTACACCTTC	CASSETGQGVNYGYTF
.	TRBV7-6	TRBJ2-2	TGTGCCAGCAGCTTAGAACAGCTGAACACCGGGGAGCTGTTTTTT	CASSLEQLNTGELFF
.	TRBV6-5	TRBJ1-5	TGTGCCAGCAGTTACTCACTCGGCGCGGATCAGCCCCAGCATTTT	CASSYSLGADQPQHF
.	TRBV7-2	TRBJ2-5	TGTGCCAGCAGTATCCAAGAGACCCAGTACTTC	CASSIQETQYF
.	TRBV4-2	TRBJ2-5	TGTGCCAGCAGCCAAGGCGTACAAGAGACCCAGTACTTC	CASSQGVQETQYF
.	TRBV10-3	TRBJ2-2	TGTGCCATCAGTGAATCAAAACTGATAAACACCGGGGAGCTGTTTTTT	CAISESKLINTGELFF
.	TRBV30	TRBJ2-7	TGTGCCTGGAGTTCAGCGGGACATTTTTGGTCCTACGAGCAGTACTTC	CAWSSAGHFWSYEQYF
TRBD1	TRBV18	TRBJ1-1	TGTGCCAGCTCACGGCAGGGGGCCACTGAAGCTTTCTTT	CASSRQGATEAFF
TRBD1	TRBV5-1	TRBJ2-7	TGCGCCAGCAGCTTGGGGACAGGGTCCGAGCAGTACTTC	CASSLGTGSEQYF
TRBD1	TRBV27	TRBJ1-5	TGTGCCAGCAGTTCTGGGGACAGGGGTCAGCCCCAGCATTTT	CASSSGDRGQPQHF
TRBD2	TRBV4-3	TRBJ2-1	TGCGCTAGCAGCCAGGCACGACTAGCGGGGGGGCTCAATGAGCAGTTCTTC	CASSQARLAGGLNEQFF
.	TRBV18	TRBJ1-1	TGTGCCAGCTCGCCCGGAGGGATGAACACTGAAGCTTTCTTT	CASSPGGMNTEAFF
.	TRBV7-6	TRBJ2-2	TGTGCCAGCAGCTTCAGCCAGGGGGGAACCGGGGAGCTGTTTTTT	CASSFSQGGTGELFF
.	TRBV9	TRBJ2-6	TGTGCCAGCAGCCTCGAACAGGGTAGCTCTGGGGCCAACGTCCTGACTTTC	CASSLEQGSSGANVLTF
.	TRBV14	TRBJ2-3	TGTGCCAGCAGCCACTATAGCACAGATACGCAGTATTTT	CASSHYSTDTQYF
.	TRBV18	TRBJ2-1	TGTGCCAGCTCACCATCAGGATTCAGTGAGCAGTTCTTC	CASSPSGFSEQFF
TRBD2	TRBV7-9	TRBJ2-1	TGTGCCAGCAGCTTAGTAGCGGGGGGACCATACAATGAGCAGTTCTTC	CASSLVAGGPYNEQFF
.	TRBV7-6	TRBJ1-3	TGTGCCAGCAGCCGTATGGCAGATGGTTATGCTGGAAACACCATATATTTT	CASSRMADGYAGNTIYF
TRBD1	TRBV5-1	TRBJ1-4	TGCGCCAGCAGCTGGCAGGGGGGAACTAATGAAAAACTGTTTTTT	CASSWQGGTNEKLFF
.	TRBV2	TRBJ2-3	TGTGCCAGCAGTGAATGGCCTAGTCGGCACACAGATACGCAGTATTTT	CASSEWPSRHTDTQYF
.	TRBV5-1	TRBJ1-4	TGCGCCAGCAGCTCCGGACAGTATGAAAAACTGTTTTTT	CASSSGQYEKLFF
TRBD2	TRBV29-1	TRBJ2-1	TGCAGCGTTGGAGGTACGGGGGGGCTAGCCTACAATGAGCAGTTCTTC	CSVGGTGGLAYNEQFF
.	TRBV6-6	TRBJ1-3	TGTGCCAGCAGTTCTACCTCTGGAAACACCATATATTTT	CASSSTSGNTIYF
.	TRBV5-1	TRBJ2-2	TGCGCCAGCAGCTTGACACAGGGTCGAGCCGGGGAGCTGTTTTTT	CASSLTQGRAGELFF
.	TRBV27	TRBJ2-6	TGTGCCAGCAGAGAGACAGTCTCTGGGGCCAACGTCCTGACTTTC	CASRETVSGANVLTF
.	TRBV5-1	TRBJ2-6	TGCGCCAGCAGCACTACCTCTGGGGCCAACGTCCTGACTTTC	CASSTTSGANVLTF
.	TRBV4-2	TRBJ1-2	TGTGCCAGCAGCCAAGGGGGGGGGATGGTCTATGGCTACACCTTC	CASSQGGGMVYGYTF
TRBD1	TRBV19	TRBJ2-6	TGTGCCAGTAGCATCCGGGACAGGGGAGCTGGGGCCAACGTCCTGACTTTC	CASSIRDRGAGANVLTF
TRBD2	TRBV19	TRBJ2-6	TGTGCCAGTAGTAGAAGCGGGGGCTCTGGGGCCAACGTCCTGACTTTC	CASSRSGGSGANVLTF
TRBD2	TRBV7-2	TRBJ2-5	TGTGCCAGCAGCTTAGCCCCTGCGGGGGGCATAGAGACCCAGTACTTC	CASSLAPAGGIETQYF
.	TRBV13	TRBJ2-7	TGTGCCAGCAGCTTACTACTAGCACCCTACGAGCAGTACTTC	CASSLLLAPYEQYF
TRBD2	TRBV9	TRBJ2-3	TGTGCCAGCAGCGCAGCAGCGGGGTGGGCAGATACGCAGTATTTT	CASSAAAGWADTQYF
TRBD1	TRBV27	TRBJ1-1	TGTGCCAGCAGTTTCCGAACGACAGGGCGGGGTGAGAACACTGAAGCTTTCTTT	CASSFRTTGRGENTEAFF
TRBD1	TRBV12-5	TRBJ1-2	TGTGCTAGTGGTCTTGACAGGGCCTATGGCTACACCTTC	CASGLDRAYGYTF
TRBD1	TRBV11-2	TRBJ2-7	TGTGCCAGCAGCTTCAGGGACAGGGGTTCCTACGAGCAGTACTTC	CASSFRDRGSYEQYF
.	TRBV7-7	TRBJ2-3	TGTGCTAGCAGCCCCGGGACTCCCGGTCAGGATACGCAGTATTTT	CASSPGTPGQDTQYF
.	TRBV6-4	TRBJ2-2	TGTGCCAGCAGTGAAAGGGGCTCCGGGGAGCTGTTTTTT	CASSERGSGELFF
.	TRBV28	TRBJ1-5	TGTGCCAGCAGTTTAATCGGGGGGTTAAGCGGGCAGCCCCAGCATTTT	CASSLIGGLSGQPQHF
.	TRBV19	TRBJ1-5	TGTGCCAGTAAAAGACAGCTTTCAGGGCCCCAGCATTTT	CASKRQLSGPQHF
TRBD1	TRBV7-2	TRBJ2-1	TGTGCCAGCAGCAGACAGGGACAAAACAATGAGCAGTTCTTC	CASSRQGQNNEQFF
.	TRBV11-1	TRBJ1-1	TGTGCCAGCAGCTTAAGAATATCGGGGAACACTGAAGCTTTCTTT	CASSLRISGNTEAFF
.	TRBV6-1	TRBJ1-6	TGTGCCAGCAGTGAAGTCGTTCAGTCACCCCTCCACTTT	CASSEVVQSPLHF
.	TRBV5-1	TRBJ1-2	TGCGCCAGCAGCTTGTACGGGGGGGCTGAGGGCTACACCTTC	CASSLYGGAEGYTF
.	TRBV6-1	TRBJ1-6	TGTGCCAGCAGTGATTTTTCAGGGGCGGATTATTCACCCCTCCACTTT	CASSDFSGADYSPLHF
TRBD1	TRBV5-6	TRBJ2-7	TGTGCCAGCAGCTTGGAGACAGGGGACCCCCTTTACGAGCAGTACTTC	CASSLETGDPLYEQYF
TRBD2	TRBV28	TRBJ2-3	TGTGCCAGCACCACGTGGTGGCAGACAACGGGGGGGAGCACAGATACGCAGTATTTT	CASTTWWQTTGGSTDTQYF